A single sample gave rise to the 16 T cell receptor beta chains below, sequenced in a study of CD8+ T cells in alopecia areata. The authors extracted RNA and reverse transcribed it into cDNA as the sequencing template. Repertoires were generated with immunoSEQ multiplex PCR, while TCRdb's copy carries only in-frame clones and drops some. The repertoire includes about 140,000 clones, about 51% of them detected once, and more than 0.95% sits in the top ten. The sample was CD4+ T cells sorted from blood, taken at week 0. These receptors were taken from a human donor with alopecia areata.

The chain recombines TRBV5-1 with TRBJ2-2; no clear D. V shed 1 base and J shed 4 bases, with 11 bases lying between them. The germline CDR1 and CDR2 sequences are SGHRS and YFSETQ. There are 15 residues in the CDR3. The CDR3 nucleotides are TGCGCCAGCAGCTTGCTTATATCATCCACCGGGGAGCTGTTTTTT. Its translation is CASSLLISSTGELFF.

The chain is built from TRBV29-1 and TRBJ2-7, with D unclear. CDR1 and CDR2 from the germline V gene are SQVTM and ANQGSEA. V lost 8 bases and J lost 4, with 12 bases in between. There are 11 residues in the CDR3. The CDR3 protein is CSSRVGYEQYF. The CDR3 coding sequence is TGCAGCTCCCGGGTGGGGTACGAGCAGTACTTC.

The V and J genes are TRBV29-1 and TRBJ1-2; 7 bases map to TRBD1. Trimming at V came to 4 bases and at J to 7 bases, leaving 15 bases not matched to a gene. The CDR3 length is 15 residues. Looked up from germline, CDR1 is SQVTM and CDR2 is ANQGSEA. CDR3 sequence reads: CSVGWQGVLKSGYTF. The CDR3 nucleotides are TGCAGCGTTGGATGGCAGGGGGTCCTAAAGAGTGGCTACACCTTC.

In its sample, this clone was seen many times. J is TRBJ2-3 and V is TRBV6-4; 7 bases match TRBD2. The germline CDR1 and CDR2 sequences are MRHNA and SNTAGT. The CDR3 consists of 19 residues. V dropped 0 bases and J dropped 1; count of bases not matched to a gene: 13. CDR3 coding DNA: TGTGCCAGCAGTGACTCGAAATTAGTGCGTCTAGCGGGCACAGATACGCAGTATTTT. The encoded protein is CASSDSKLVRLAGTDTQYF.

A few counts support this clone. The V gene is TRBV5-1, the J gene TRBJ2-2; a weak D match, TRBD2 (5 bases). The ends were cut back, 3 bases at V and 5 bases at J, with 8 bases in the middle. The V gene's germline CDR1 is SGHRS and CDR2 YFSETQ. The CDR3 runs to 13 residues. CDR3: CASSWSGTGELFF. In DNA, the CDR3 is TGCGCCAGCAGCTGGAGCGGAACCGGGGAGCTGTTTTTT.

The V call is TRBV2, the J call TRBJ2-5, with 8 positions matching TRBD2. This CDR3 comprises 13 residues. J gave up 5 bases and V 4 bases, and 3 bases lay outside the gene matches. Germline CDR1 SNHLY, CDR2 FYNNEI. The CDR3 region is CASSAGLGETQYF. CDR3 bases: TGTGCCAGCAGTGCGGGACTAGGCGAGACCCAGTACTTC.

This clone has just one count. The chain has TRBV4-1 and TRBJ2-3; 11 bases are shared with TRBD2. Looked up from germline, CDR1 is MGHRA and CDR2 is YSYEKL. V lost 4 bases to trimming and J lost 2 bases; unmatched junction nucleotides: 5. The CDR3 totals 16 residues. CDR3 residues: CASSPRLAGTTDTQYF. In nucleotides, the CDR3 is TGCGCCAGCAGCCCCAGACTAGCGGGGACCACAGATACGCAGTATTTT.

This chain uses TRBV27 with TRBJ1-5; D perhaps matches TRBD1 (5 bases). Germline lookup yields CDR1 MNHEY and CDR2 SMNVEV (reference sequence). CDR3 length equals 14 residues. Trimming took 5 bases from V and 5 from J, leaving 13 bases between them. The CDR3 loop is CASSVGKGYQPQHF. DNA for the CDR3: TGTGCCAGCAGTGTGGGAAAGGGGTATCAGCCCCAGCATTTT.

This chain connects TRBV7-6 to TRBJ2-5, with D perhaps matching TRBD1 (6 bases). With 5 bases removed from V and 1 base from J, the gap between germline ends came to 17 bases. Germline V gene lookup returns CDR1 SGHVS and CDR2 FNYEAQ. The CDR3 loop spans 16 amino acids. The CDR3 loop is CASSQGYGRVQETQYF. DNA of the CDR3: TGTGCCAGCAGCCAGGGGTATGGGCGGGTCCAAGAGACCCAGTACTTC.

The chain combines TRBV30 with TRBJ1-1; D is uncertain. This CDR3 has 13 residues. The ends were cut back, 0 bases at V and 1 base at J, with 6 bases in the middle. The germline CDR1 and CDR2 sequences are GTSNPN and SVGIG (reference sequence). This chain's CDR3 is CAWSVQTNTEAFF. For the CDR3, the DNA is TGTGCCTGGAGTGTACAAACGAACACTGAAGCTTTCTTT.

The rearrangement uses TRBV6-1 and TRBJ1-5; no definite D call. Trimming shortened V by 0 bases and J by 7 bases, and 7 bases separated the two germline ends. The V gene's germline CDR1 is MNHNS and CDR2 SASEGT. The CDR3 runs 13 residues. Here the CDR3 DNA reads TGTGCCAGCAGTGAAGCGTCGCGGCAGCCCCAGCATTTT. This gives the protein CASSEASRQPQHF.

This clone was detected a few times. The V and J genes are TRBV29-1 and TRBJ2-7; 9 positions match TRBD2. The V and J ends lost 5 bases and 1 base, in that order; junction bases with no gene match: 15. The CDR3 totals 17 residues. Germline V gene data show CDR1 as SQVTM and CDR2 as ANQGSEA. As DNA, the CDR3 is TGCAGCGTTACTCTCCGTCCACCTAGCGGGATATCCTACGAGCAGTACTTC. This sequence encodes CSVTLRPPSGISYEQYF.

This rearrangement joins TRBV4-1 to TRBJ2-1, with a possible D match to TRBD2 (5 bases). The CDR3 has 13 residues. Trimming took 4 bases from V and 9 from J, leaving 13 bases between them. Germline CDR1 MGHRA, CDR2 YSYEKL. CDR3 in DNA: TGCGCCAGCAGCCCAAGATTCCGGGGTGAGCAGTTCTTC. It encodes CASSPRFRGEQFF.

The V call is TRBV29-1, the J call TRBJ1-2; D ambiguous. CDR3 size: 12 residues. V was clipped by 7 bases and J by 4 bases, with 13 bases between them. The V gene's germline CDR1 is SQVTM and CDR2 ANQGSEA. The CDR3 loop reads CSAVGVGYGYTF. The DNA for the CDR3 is TGCAGCGCCGTGGGAGTCGGCTATGGCTACACCTTC. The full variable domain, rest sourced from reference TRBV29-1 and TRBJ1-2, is SAVISQKPSRDICQRGTSLTIQCQVDSQVTMMFWYRQQPGQSLTLIATANQGSEATYESGFVIDKFPISRPNLTFSTLTVSNMSPEDSSIYLCSAVGVGYGYTFGSGTRLTVV.

CDR3 amino acids: CASSPPGQYNEQFF. CDR3 nucleotides: TGTGCCAGCAGTCCCCCTGGACAGTACAATGAGCAGTTCTTC. The chain is built from TRBV6-1 and TRBJ2-1, with D maybe TRBD1 (6 bases). V shed 5 bases and J shed 4 bases, with 12 bases lying between them. CDR3 length equals 14 residues. CDR1 is MNHNS, CDR2 SASEGT, per germline.

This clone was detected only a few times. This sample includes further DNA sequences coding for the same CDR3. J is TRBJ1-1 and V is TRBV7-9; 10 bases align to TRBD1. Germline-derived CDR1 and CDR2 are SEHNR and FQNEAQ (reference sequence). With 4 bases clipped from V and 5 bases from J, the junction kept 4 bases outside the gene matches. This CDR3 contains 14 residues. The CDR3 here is CASSSGQGDTEAFF. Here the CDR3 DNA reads TGTGCCAGCAGCTCTGGACAGGGGGATACTGAAGCTTTCTTT.